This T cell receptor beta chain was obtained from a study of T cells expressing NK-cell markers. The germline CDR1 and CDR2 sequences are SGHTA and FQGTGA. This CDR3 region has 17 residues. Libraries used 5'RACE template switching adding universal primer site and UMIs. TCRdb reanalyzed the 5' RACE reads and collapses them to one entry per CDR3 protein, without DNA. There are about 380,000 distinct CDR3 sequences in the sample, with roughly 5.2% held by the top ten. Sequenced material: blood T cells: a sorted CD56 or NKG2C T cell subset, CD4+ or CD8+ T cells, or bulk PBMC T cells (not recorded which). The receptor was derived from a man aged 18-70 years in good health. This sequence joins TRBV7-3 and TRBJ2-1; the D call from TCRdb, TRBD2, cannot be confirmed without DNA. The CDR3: CASSLKFRGALRNEQFF.